A selection of T cell receptor beta chains follows, all from one sample in a study of CD8+ T cells in alopecia areata. Some clones are missing from TCRdb's copy, which holds only in-frame ones; the method was immunoSEQ multiplex PCR. The profile covers almost 250,000 clones, with roughly two thirds appearing a single time and roughly 1.2% taken by the ten largest. The sample here was CD4+ T cells sorted from blood, taken at week 0. These receptors were taken from a human donor with alopecia areata. CDR3s include the opening cysteine and the closing phenylalanine or tryptophan. Each record gives: J gene, D gene, V gene, clone size, CDR3 protein, CDR3 DNA. The D gene is left open where the match is weak. Not every row has a clone size; where given, it reads once, few, many or a size class.

TRBJ1-2 | TRBD1 | TRBV7-2 | few | CASSSGQNYGYTF | TGTGCCAGCAGCTCGGGACAGAACTATGGCTACACCTTC
TRBJ1-2 | - | TRBV5-6 | - | CASSSRSGYTF | TGTGCCAGCAGTTCGCGGTCTGGCTACACCTTC
TRBJ1-5 | - | TRBV5-1 | once | CASSLDGQINQPQHF | TGCGCCAGCAGCTTGGATGGACAGATCAATCAGCCCCAGCATTTT
TRBJ2-6 | - | TRBV5-6 | few | CASSDGPPGSGANVLTF | TGTGCCAGCAGCGACGGACCCCCCGGCTCTGGGGCCAACGTCCTGACTTTC
TRBJ2-2 | - | TRBV7-3 | - | CASSSHNTGELFF | TGTGCCAGCAGCTCCCACAACACCGGGGAGCTGTTTTTT
TRBJ2-1 | TRBD2 | TRBV29-1 | - | CSVEPLASGTYNEQFF | TGCAGCGTTGAACCCCTGGCTAGCGGCACCTACAATGAGCAGTTCTTC
TRBJ2-4 | TRBD2 | TRBV7-8 | - | CASSLAGSGGLHTNIQYF | TGTGCCAGCAGCTTAGCTGGGTCGGGGGGGCTTCATACAAACATTCAGTACTTC
TRBJ1-6 | - | TRBV7-2 | few | CASSFRQDSPLHF | TGTGCCAGCAGCTTCCGACAGGATTCACCCCTCCACTTT
TRBJ2-6 | - | TRBV25-1 | - | CASSIGATGANVLTF | TGTGCCAGCAGTATCGGGGCTACTGGGGCCAACGTCCTGACTTTC
TRBJ2-5 | - | TRBV7-9 | few | CASSLRQETQYF | TGTGCCAGCAGCTTAAGGCAAGAGACCCAGTACTTC
TRBJ2-2 | - | TRBV29-1 | - | CSVVGGGTGELFF | TGCAGCGTTGTTGGGGGTGGAACCGGGGAGCTGTTTTTT
TRBJ1-2 | - | TRBV29-1 | - | CSVEYSGPNYGYTF | TGCAGCGTTGAGTATAGCGGCCCTAACTATGGCTACACCTTC
TRBJ1-2 | - | TRBV30 | - | CAWSARVDSYGYTF | TGTGCCTGGAGCGCCCGAGTCGATTCCTATGGCTACACCTTC
TRBJ1-1 | - | TRBV29-1 | few | CSVEVRVPDTEAFF | TGCAGCGTTGAGGTGAGGGTTCCAGACACTGAAGCTTTCTTT
TRBJ1-1 | - | TRBV29-1 | - | CSVALQGNTEAFF | TGCAGCGTTGCGCTACAGGGGAACACTGAAGCTTTCTTT
TRBJ1-6 | TRBD1 | TRBV2 | - | CASTTGVFNSPLHF | TGTGCCAGCACCACAGGGGTCTTTAATTCACCCCTCCACTTT
TRBJ2-3 | - | TRBV5-1 | few | CASSLAVKPQDTQYF | TGCGCCAGCAGCTTGGCCGTCAAGCCTCAAGATACGCAGTATTTT
TRBJ1-6 | TRBD1 | TRBV10-2 | once | CASKLDRGYNSPLHF | TGCGCCAGCAAACTAGACAGGGGTTATAATTCACCCCTCCACTTT
TRBJ2-2 | TRBD1 | TRBV5-1 | - | CASSSTQGTGELFF | TGCGCCAGCAGCTCGACACAGGGGACCGGGGAGCTGTTTTTT
TRBJ2-2 | - | TRBV30 | - | CAWSALGTGELFF | TGTGCCTGGAGTGCCCTGGGGACCGGGGAGCTGTTTTTT
TRBJ2-1 | - | TRBV4-3 | once | CASSQHHLGDEQFF | TGCGCCAGCAGCCAACACCACTTGGGCGATGAGCAGTTCTTC
TRBJ1-6 | - | TRBV6-1 | - | CASSPSRNSPLHF | TGTGCCAGCAGCCCGTCCAGGAATTCACCCCTCCACTTT
TRBJ1-2 | - | TRBV11-2 | few | CASSLDGTPDYGYTF | TGTGCCAGCAGCTTAGACGGGACACCAGATTATGGCTACACCTTC
TRBJ1-4 | - | TRBV29-1 | - | CSVRTASGEKLFF | TGCAGCGTCCGGACAGCCTCAGGTGAAAAACTGTTTTTT
TRBJ1-2 | - | TRBV5-1 | - | CASSLGAGYTF | TGCGCCAGCAGCTTGGGGGCCGGCTACACCTTC
TRBJ2-1 | - | TRBV30 | - | CAWSVRGREPFF | TGTGCCTGGAGTGTACGTGGCAGGGAACCGTTCTTC
TRBJ1-2 | TRBD1 | TRBV29-1 | - | CSVGTGYGYTF | TGCAGCGTCGGGACAGGCTATGGCTACACCTTC
TRBJ2-3 | - | TRBV29-1 | - | CSARVSTDTQYF | TGCAGCGCCAGGGTCAGCACAGATACGCAGTATTTT
TRBJ2-2 | TRBD1 | TRBV29-1 | - | CSVRQGRDTGELFF | TGCAGCGTCCGACAGGGAAGGGACACCGGGGAGCTGTTTTTT
TRBJ1-1 | TRBD1 | TRBV30 | - | CAWNRGNTEAFF | TGTGCCTGGAACAGGGGGAACACTGAAGCTTTCTTT